These T cell receptor beta chains were read from a single sample in a study of CXCR3-negative and CXCR3-positive naive CD8 T cells. TCRdb reanalyzed the 5' RACE reads and collapses them to one entry per CDR3 protein, without DNA. This sample's clone table lists 5,000 to 5,500 distinct CDR3 sequences. Sequencing input: naive CXCR3- CD8+ T cells from blood. Source of these receptors: a human donor in good health. Some clones in this sample may be carry-over from other donors' samples. CDR3s include the opening cysteine and the closing phenylalanine or tryptophan. Fields, in order: J gene, clone size, V gene, CDR3 protein. Some rows mark clone size as missing; the rest say once, few, many or name a class of expanded clone.

>TRBJ2-5|-|TRBV2
CASIGGYQETQYF
>TRBJ2-6|-|TRBV11-1
CASSSPRDRDSGANVLTF
>TRBJ2-1|-|TRBV11-2
CASSLRVGDKYNEQFF
>TRBJ2-3|-|TRBV5-1
CASLVSDPDTQYF
>TRBJ2-1|medium-sized|TRBV5-5
CASFRGLSSYNEQFF
>TRBJ2-7|medium-sized|TRBV6-5
CASSQIGTAPYEQYF
>TRBJ2-3|medium-sized|TRBV10-3
CAISESSGGFTDTQYF
>TRBJ1-1|medium-sized|TRBV6-2/TRBV6-3
CASRHFRQPNTEAFF
>TRBJ2-5|-|TRBV6-5
CASSYSSGPGETQYF
>TRBJ2-1|-|TRBV28
CASSSGTENNEQFF
>TRBJ2-2|-|TRBV11-1
CASSLEAGRLTGELFF
>TRBJ1-3|-|TRBV29-1
CSVGISGNTIYF
>TRBJ1-1|medium-sized|TRBV7-9
CASSLEGFEAFF
>TRBJ2-7|-|TRBV6-6
CASSPALYEQYF
>TRBJ2-5|medium-sized|TRBV29-1
CSVEDQGSQETQYF
>TRBJ2-7|-|TRBV2
CASSAGTGEDEQYF
>TRBJ1-2|-|TRBV21-1
CASSKRTETNYGYTF
>TRBJ2-5|-|TRBV12-3/TRBV12-4
CASSLAQPSGAQETQYF
>TRBJ2-7|-|TRBV5-6
CASSRTGGTYEQYF
>TRBJ2-7|-|TRBV2
CASSEAKQYDEQYF
>TRBJ2-1|medium-sized|TRBV29-1
CSAPGSAGGPPGGGEQFF
>TRBJ1-5|medium-sized|TRBV7-9
CASSSDRLSYSNQPQHF
>TRBJ1-1|-|TRBV29-1
CSVLQGITEAFF
>TRBJ2-3|medium-sized|TRBV29-1
CSAREDGSTDTQYF
>TRBJ2-7|-|TRBV29-1
CSVEDRGQGSSEQYF
>TRBJ2-7|-|TRBV29-1
CSVEDSVYEQYF
>TRBJ2-1|medium-sized|TRBV29-1
CSVEDPKGGSYNEQFF